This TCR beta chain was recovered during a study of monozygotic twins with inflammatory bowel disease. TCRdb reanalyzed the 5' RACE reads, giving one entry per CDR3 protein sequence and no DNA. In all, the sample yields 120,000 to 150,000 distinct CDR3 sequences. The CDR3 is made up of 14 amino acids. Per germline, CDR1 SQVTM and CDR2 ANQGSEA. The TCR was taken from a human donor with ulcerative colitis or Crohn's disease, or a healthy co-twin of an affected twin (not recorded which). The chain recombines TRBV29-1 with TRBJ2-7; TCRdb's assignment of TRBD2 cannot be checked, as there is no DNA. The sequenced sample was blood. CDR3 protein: CSVEWSPSSYEQYF.